This TCR beta chain was observed in a study of breast tumors, draining lymph nodes, adjacent tissues. Overall study findings and caveats: Findings are consistent with lymph node origin and intratumoral expansion of most tumor T cells. Tumor and nontumor repertoires were significantly more similar in luminal-like than in basal-like breast cancer. Tumors had less TCR diversity than lymph nodes, more than nontumor tissue.

Germline-derived CDR1 and CDR2 are SGDLS and YYNGEE. The CDR3 is made up of 16 amino acids. The V and J ends lost 2 bases and 4 bases, in that order; junction bases with no gene match: 7. This clonotype was counted at least ten times. Its antigen is currently unknown. Samples came from axillary lymph nodes draining the breast cancer. TCRdb re-analysed the multiplex PCR reads in MiXCR, keeping a single row per CDR3 protein. This table holds about 140,000 distinct CDR3 sequences, roughly 33% found once. Sequencing was carried out using axillary lymph node tissue. The sequence derives from a female donor with breast cancer. Some clones in this sample may be carry-over from other donors' samples. The chain employs TRBV9 and TRBJ2-3, with 10 nucleotides matching TRBD1. In nucleotides, the CDR3 is TGTGCCAGCAGCGTTCGGACAGGGGGTGTGTCAGATACGCAGTATTTT. It specifies CASSVRTGGVSDTQYF.